Each of the 10 T cell receptor beta chains below was sequenced from the same sample in a study of T cell responses to AZD1222 COVID-19 vaccine. TCRdb keeps only in-frame clones here, not all; method: immunoSEQ multiplex PCR. Of some 190,000 clones listed, less than 95% are singletons. Specimen: peripheral blood, collected 28 days after the second dose of the MenACWY control vaccine. Receptors were obtained from an adult who received the MenACWY meningococcal vaccine as a control.

CDR3 bases: TGTGCCAGCAGCACCCGAAGACACGGCGTGACCTACGAGCAGTACTTC. It translates to CASSTRRHGVTYEQYF. This chain joins TRBV5-6 and TRBJ2-7, with D unclear. Trimming took off 4 bases at V and 2 bases at J, with 19 bases between the two ends. In germline, CDR1 is SGHDT, CDR2 YYEEEE. The CDR3 spans 16 residues.

This clone has a single count. The chain links TRBV27 to TRBJ1-1, with TRBD1 matching over 8 bases. Germline trimming cut 6 bases from V and 5 bases from J; bases unmatched to any gene: 8. This CDR3 comprises 14 residues. Looked up from germline, CDR1 is MNHEY and CDR2 is SMNVEV (reference sequence). CDR3 sequence (DNA): TGTGCCAGCAGGGCCGGACAGGGAGGTACTGAAGCTTTCTTT. Its translation is CASRAGQGGTEAFF.

The DNA of the CDR3 is TGTGCCAGCAGTAAGACAGGGAATGGCTACACCTTC. Amino acids: CASSKTGNGYTF. The V call is TRBV6-2 or TRBV6-3, the J call TRBJ1-2; TRBD1 matches 7 bases. The ends lost 5 bases at V and 6 bases at J; junction bases unmatched: 3. Germline CDR1 reads MNHEY; CDR2 reads SVGEGT. The CDR3 contains 12 residues.

This sequence joins TRBV29-1 and TRBJ2-5; TRBD1 is a possible D gene (7 bases). CDR3 length equals 12 residues. CDR1 is SQVTM, CDR2 ANQGSEA, per germline. The V gene lost 7 bases and the J gene lost 5 bases, with 14 bases spanning the gap. The CDR3 loop is CSGRQGGETQYF. CDR3 nucleotide sequence: TGCAGCGGCCGACAGGGAGGCGAGACCCAGTACTTC.

This clone was observed a single time. The CDR3, as DNA: TGTGCCAGTAGTATAAAACGCGGGACCGAAGCTTTCTTT. Translation gives CASSIKRGTEAFF. The chain couples TRBV19 to TRBJ1-1, with D possibly matching TRBD1 (5 bases). The CDR3 totals 13 residues. Trimming shortened V by 2 bases and J by 8 bases, and 12 bases separated the two germline ends. Germline CDR1 reads LNHDA; CDR2 reads SQIVND (reference sequence).

The V call is TRBV28, the J call TRBJ2-5; TRBD1 agrees at 8 bases. The CDR3 has 15 amino acids. J was trimmed by 1 base and V by 5 bases; bases with no gene match: 6. Germline CDR1 MDHEN, CDR2 SYDVKM. The DNA of the CDR3 is TGTGCCAGCAGTCCCCTCGGGACAGGCCAAGAGACCCAGTACTTC. It yields the protein CASSPLGTGQETQYF.

This chain links TRBV5-1 with TRBJ2-5; TRBD1 is a possible D gene (6 bases). Germline lookup yields CDR1 SGHRS and CDR2 YFSETQ. CDR3 size: 11 residues. Trimming removed 7 bases at V and 2 bases at J, with 6 bases between. CDR3 sequence (DNA): TGCGCCAGCGGACAGCAAGAGACCCAGTACTTC. Its translation is CASGQQETQYF.

The chain joins TRBV4-1 to TRBJ2-1; D tentatively reads TRBD1 or TRBD2 (5 bases each). This CDR3 is built from 15 residues. With 4 bases removed from V and 7 bases from J, the gap between germline ends came to 17 bases. The germline gives CDR1 MGHRA, CDR2 YSYEKL. This CDR3 reads CASSPTGTRENEQFF. Here the CDR3 DNA reads TGCGCCAGCAGCCCTACCGGGACCCGGGAAAATGAGCAGTTCTTC.

The V call is TRBV7-2, the J call TRBJ2-7; D ambiguous. Trimming took 3 bases from V and 0 from J, leaving 12 bases between them. The CDR3 spans 15 residues. Germline V gene sequence: CDR1 SGHTA, CDR2 FQGNSA. CDR3 region: CASSLGEESSYEQYF. CDR3 DNA sequence: TGTGCCAGCAGCTTGGGTGAGGAAAGCTCCTACGAGCAGTACTTC.

This clone was picked up one time. The rearrangement links TRBV12-3 or TRBV12-4 to TRBJ1-1; D not certain. The CDR3 is 12 residues long. The V end lost 7 bases, the J end lost 4 bases, and 10 bases lay between the germline ends. Here the CDR3 reads CASIHPATEAFF. CDR3 in DNA: TGTGCCAGCATCCACCCGGCCACTGAAGCTTTCTTT.